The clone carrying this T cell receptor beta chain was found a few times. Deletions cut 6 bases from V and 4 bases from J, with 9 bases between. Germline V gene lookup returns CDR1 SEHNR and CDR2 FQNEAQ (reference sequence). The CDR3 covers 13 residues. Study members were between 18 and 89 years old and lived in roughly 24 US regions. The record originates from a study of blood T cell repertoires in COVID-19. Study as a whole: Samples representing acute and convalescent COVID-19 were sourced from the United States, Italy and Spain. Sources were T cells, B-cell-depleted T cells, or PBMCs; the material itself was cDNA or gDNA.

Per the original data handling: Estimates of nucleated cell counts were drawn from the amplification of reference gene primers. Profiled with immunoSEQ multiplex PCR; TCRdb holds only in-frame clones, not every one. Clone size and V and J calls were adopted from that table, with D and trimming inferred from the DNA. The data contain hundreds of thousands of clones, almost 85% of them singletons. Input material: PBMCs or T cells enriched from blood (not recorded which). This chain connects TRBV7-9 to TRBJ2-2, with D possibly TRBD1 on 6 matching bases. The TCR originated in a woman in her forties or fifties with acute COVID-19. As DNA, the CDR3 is TGTGCCAGCAGTTGGACAGCCACCGGGGAGCTGTTTTTT. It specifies CASSWTATGELFF.